One and the same sample provided the 23 T cell receptor beta chains below, sequenced in a study of technical replicates of blood from a handful of donors. Only in-frame clones appear in the TCRdb table, and some are missing; sequencing was by immunoSEQ multiplex PCR. The sample records 40,000 to 60,000 clones, 70% to 90% being singletons. Sequencing was done on a sample of PBMCs. The receptors were gathered from a human donor in good health. Some clones in this sample may be carry-over from other donors' samples.

This clone was found a few times. The rearrangement uses TRBV5-6 and TRBJ2-3; D perhaps matches TRBD1 (6 bases). V was clipped by 7 bases and J by 0 bases, with 15 bases between them. Germline V lookup: CDR1 SGHDT, CDR2 YYEEEE. CDR3 length equals 15 residues. CDR3 amino acids: CASLDGTLSTDTQYF. The DNA for the CDR3 is TGTGCCAGCCTGGACGGGACACTTAGCACAGATACGCAGTATTTT. The whole variable domain, filled in from reference TRBV5-6 and TRBJ2-3, reads DAGVTQSPTHLIKTRGQQVTLRCSPKSGHDTVSWYQQALGQGPQFIFQYYEEEERQRGNFPDRFSGHQFPNYSSELNVNALLLGDSALYLCASLDGTLSTDTQYFGPGTRLTVL.

In DNA form, the CDR3 reads TGCGCCAGCAGCCCGGACAGGATGCCCCACGAGCAGTACTTC. This translates into CASSPDRMPHEQYF. The chain uses TRBV5-1 and TRBJ2-7, with TRBD1 identical over 7 bases. The V segment lost 4 bases and the J segment 5 bases; nucleotides outside the gene matches: 9. Germline loops: CDR1 SGHRS, CDR2 YFSETQ. This CDR3 has 14 residues.

To note about this clone: This specimen includes other DNA sequences encoding the same CDR3. The chain couples TRBV5-1 to TRBJ1-5; TRBD1 is a possible D gene (5 bases). In germline, CDR1 is SGHRS, CDR2 YFSETQ. V lost 0 bases, J lost 7 bases, and 14 bases lay in between. This CDR3 contains 15 residues. The CDR3 protein is CASSLEGQGGQPQHF. The CDR3 nucleotides are TGCGCCAGCAGCTTGGAGGGGCAGGGTGGGCAGCCCCAGCATTTT.

A few counts support this clone. The chain joins TRBV15 to TRBJ1-2, with D perhaps matching TRBD1 (5 bases). Germline V lookup: CDR1 LNHNV, CDR2 YYDKDF (reference sequence). V lost 3 bases to trimming and J lost 4 bases, with 21 bases between them. The length of the CDR3 is 17 residues. The CDR3 DNA reads as TGTGCCACCAGCAGCCTTCCAACCAGGGAAGGGGCCTATGGCTACACCTTC. Its protein product is CATSSLPTREGAYGYTF.

The chain is built from TRBV7-9 and TRBJ1-5; D is undetermined. The CDR3 has 13 residues. V shed 8 bases and J shed 0 bases, with 8 bases lying between them. CDR1 and CDR2 (germline): SEHNR, FQNEAQ (reference sequence). The CDR3 region has the DNA TGTGCCAGCGCAGATCATAGCAATCAGCCCCAGCATTTT. It is translated as CASADHSNQPQHF.

The chain uses TRBV6-5 and TRBJ1-5; D call uncertain. V lost 3 bases and J lost 4, with 10 bases in between. The CDR3 extends over 14 amino acids. Germline CDR1 is MNHEY and CDR2 is SVGAGI. For the CDR3, the DNA is TGTGCCAGCAGTTATACGGGGATTAATCAGCCCCAGCATTTT. Protein sequence: CASSYTGINQPQHF.

The chain employs TRBV6-4 and TRBJ2-7; perhaps TRBD2 as D (7 bases). This CDR3 comprises 15 residues. Germline V gene lookup returns CDR1 MRHNA and CDR2 SNTAGT. The V gene lost 4 bases and the J gene lost 2 bases, with 15 bases spanning the gap. In DNA, the CDR3 is TGTGCCAGCAGTGTCAACGCCGGGGGGCCCTACGAGCAGTACTTC. Translating it yields CASSVNAGGPYEQYF.

The J gene is TRBJ2-7, the V gene TRBV9; 10 bases align to TRBD1. The CDR3 has 15 amino acids. Trimming at V came to 3 bases and at J to 3 bases, leaving 6 bases not matched to a gene. Germline V CDR1 and CDR2: SGDLS, YYNGEE. CDR3 DNA sequence: TGTGCCAGCAGCGCTAACCGGGACAGGGGCTACGAGCAGTACTTC. Its translation: CASSANRDRGYEQYF.

The chain links TRBV6-5 to TRBJ2-7, with 7 bases identical to TRBD1. Germline values: CDR1 MNHEY, CDR2 SVGAGI. The J segment lost 0 bases and the V segment lost 5 bases, leaving 7 bases of the junction unmatched. The CDR3 runs 15 residues. The CDR3 sequence: CASSQGTAPSYEQYF. CDR3 DNA sequence: TGTGCCAGCAGTCAGGGGACAGCTCCCTCCTACGAGCAGTACTTC.

This chain links TRBV5-8 with TRBJ2-3, with 7 bases lining up with TRBD1. Losses at the gene ends were 4 bases for V and 0 bases for J; bases not matched to a gene: 8. This CDR3 is 16 amino acids long. Per germline, CDR1 SGHTS and CDR2 YDEGEE. DNA of the CDR3: TGTGCCAGCAGCAACTACCGGACAGGTAGCACAGATACGCAGTATTTT. Translating it yields CASSNYRTGSTDTQYF.

The V and J genes are TRBV6-1 and TRBJ2-1; 9 nucleotides match TRBD1. The CDR3 is 15 residues long. Germline CDR1 reads MNHNS; CDR2 reads SASEGT. The junction had 6 bases not matched to a gene; V was cut back by 4 bases and J by 5 bases. The DNA for the CDR3 is TGTGCCAGCAGTGTTTGGGACAGGGTAGACAATGAGCAGTTCTTC. Translation gives CASSVWDRVDNEQFF.

The genes are TRBV19 and TRBJ2-1; 10 bases line up with TRBD2. Germline CDR1 reads LNHDA; CDR2 reads SQIVND (reference sequence). Losses at the gene ends were 2 bases for V and 3 bases for J; bases not matched to a gene: 7. This CDR3 region has 17 residues. The CDR3: CASSISLAGVLYNEQFF. CDR3 bases: TGTGCCAGTAGTATAAGCCTAGCGGGAGTCCTCTACAATGAGCAGTTCTTC.

The chain couples TRBV11-2 to TRBJ1-2, with TRBD1 matching 8 bases. Germline-derived CDR1 and CDR2 are SGHAT and FQNNGV. V was clipped by 5 bases and J by 2 bases; unmatched bases: 4. CDR3 length: 14 amino acids. CDR3 residues: CASSPRQGNYGYTF. CDR3 nucleotides: TGTGCCAGCAGCCCTCGACAGGGGAACTATGGCTACACCTTC.

The V and J genes are TRBV6-5 and TRBJ2-7, with 8 bases aligning to TRBD1. With 0 bases clipped from V and 6 bases from J, the junction kept 7 bases outside the gene matches. The CDR3 covers 15 residues. Germline CDR1 MNHEY, CDR2 SVGAGI. CDR3 sequence reads: CASSYSRGTGFEQYF. The CDR3 coding sequence is TGTGCCAGCAGTTACTCAAGAGGGACAGGTTTCGAGCAGTACTTC.

The J gene is TRBJ2-1, the V gene TRBV2; 11 bases are shared with TRBD2. Germline V gives CDR1 SNHLY, CDR2 FYNNEI. The CDR3 length is 15 residues. J was trimmed by 4 bases and V by 5 bases; bases with no gene match: 4. The CDR3 DNA is TGTGCCAGCAGTACGACTAGCGGGATTTACAATGAGCAGTTCTTC. Translation gives CASSTTSGIYNEQFF. Based on the CDR3 plus reference TRBV2 and TRBJ2-1, the full variable domain is EPEVTQTPSHQVTQMGQEVILRCVPISNHLYFYWYRQILGQKVEFLVSFYNNEISEKSEIFDDQFSVERPDGSNFTLKIRSTKLEDSAMYFCASSTTSGIYNEQFFGPGTRLTVL.

In DNA, the CDR3 is TGTGCCAGCAGTGGCTCCGGGACAGGGAAAAACATTCAGTACTTC. As protein: CASSGSGTGKNIQYF. The gene calls are TRBV6-6 and TRBJ2-4; 9 positions agree with TRBD1. The J segment lost 4 bases and the V segment lost 5 bases, leaving 6 bases of the junction unmatched. The CDR3 has 15 residues. The germline gives CDR1 MNHNY, CDR2 SVGAGI (reference sequence).

This chain links TRBV14 with TRBJ2-2, with TRBD2 matching 12 bases. The CDR3 is made up of 16 amino acids. Trimming removed 3 bases from V and 4 bases from J; junction bases left unmatched: 3. The germline gives CDR1 SGHDN, CDR2 FVKESK. The CDR3 is CASSHGLAGFTGELFF. The CDR3 DNA reads as TGTGCCAGCAGCCACGGACTAGCGGGGTTCACCGGGGAGCTGTTTTTT.

CDR3 loop: CASSFFASGTYEQYF. The DNA of the CDR3 is TGCGCCAGCAGCTTTTTTGCTAGCGGGACATACGAGCAGTACTTC. V gene TRBV5-1 combines with J gene TRBJ2-7, with 9 nucleotides matching TRBD2. Germline V gene data show CDR1 as SGHRS and CDR2 as YFSETQ. The CDR3 runs to 15 residues. V lost 2 bases, J lost 4 bases, and 7 bases stayed unmatched.

The chain has TRBV19 and TRBJ1-2; 8 bases match TRBD1. CDR1 is LNHDA, CDR2 SQIVND, per germline (reference sequence). This CDR3 has 13 residues. The trim removed 3 bases at V and 8 bases at J, leaving 5 bases unmatched. The CDR3 sequence is CASSIKPGGGYTF. CDR3 coding DNA: TGTGCCAGTAGTATCAAGCCAGGGGGCGGCTACACCTTC. Full variable domain (rest looked up from reference TRBV19 and TRBJ1-2): DGGITQSPKYLFRKEGQNVTLSCEQNLNHDAMYWYRQDPGQGLRLIYYSQIVNDFQKGDIAEGYSVSREKKESFPLTVTSAQKNPTAFYLCASSIKPGGGYTFGSGTRLTVV.

The chain joins TRBV19 to TRBJ1-5; TRBD1 matches at 8 bases. V lost 5 bases, J lost 1 base, and 7 bases stayed unmatched. From germline, CDR1 is LNHDA and CDR2 SQIVND (reference sequence). This CDR3 region has 16 residues. The CDR3 sequence is CASSEKTGASNQPQHF. The DNA of the CDR3 is TGTGCCAGTAGTGAGAAGACAGGGGCGAGCAATCAGCCCCAGCATTTT.

V is TRBV7-9 and J is TRBJ1-6, with D uncertain. Trimming stripped 5 bases from V and 7 bases from J, with 18 bases between. Germline V gene sequence: CDR1 SEHNR, CDR2 FQNEAQ (reference sequence). The CDR3 contains 16 residues. For the CDR3, the DNA is TGTGCCAGCAGCCTTCAACCGGGAATTGGGAATTCACCCCTCCACTTT. It is translated as CASSLQPGIGNSPLHF.

The gene calls are TRBV9 and TRBJ1-3; the D is unclear. Germline CDR1 is SGDLS and CDR2 is YYNGEE. This CDR3 has 13 residues. Trimming took off 7 bases at V and 4 bases at J, with 12 bases between the two ends. The CDR3 DNA reads as TGTGCCAGCGGAGGGTTTCGCGGAAACACCATATATTTT. Its protein is CASGGFRGNTIYF. Full variable domain (missing parts from reference TRBV9 and TRBJ1-3): DSGVTQTPKHLITATGQRVTLRCSPRSGDLSVYWYQQSLDQGLQFLIQYYNGEERAKGNILERFSAQQFPDLHSELNLSSLELGDSALYFCASGGFRGNTIYFGEGSWLTVV.

The V gene is TRBV7-3, the J gene TRBJ2-7; a possible D gene is TRBD2 (7 bases). The germline V gene encodes CDR1 SGHTA and CDR2 FQGTGA. This CDR3 region has 16 residues. Trimming stripped 4 bases from V and 3 bases from J, with 19 bases between. The CDR3 coding sequence is TGTGCCAGCAGCTCCGGCGGGGGCGGATCAGTCTACGAGCAGTACTTC. Its protein product is CASSSGGGGSVYEQYF.